Below are 3 T cell receptor beta chains sequenced from a single sample in a study of cytomegalovirus exposure and HLA in healthy donors. PCR was performed using 60 Vbeta and 13 Jbeta primers. Only in-frame clones appear in the TCRdb table, and some are missing; sequencing was by immunoSEQ multiplex PCR. The sample lists 95,000 to 150,000 clones, about 80% seen once, with 3.6% in the top ten. Material for sequencing was PBMCs. The receptors stem from a woman aged 40-49 years in good health and CMV-seropositive.

The genes are TRBV3-2 and TRBJ1-1. TRBV3-2 is labeled a pseudogene. The CDR3 is 9 residues long. CDR3 sequence (DNA): TGTGCCAGCAGCCGAGGAACGGTCTTT. This sequence encodes CASSRGTVF.

This clone was seen only a few times. The chain has TRBV4-3 and TRBJ2-7; maybe TRBD1 (6 bases). Trimming cost V 0 bases and J 2 bases, with 11 bases left between them. The germline CDR1 and CDR2 sequences are LGHNA and YSLEER. The CDR3 covers 15 residues. This chain's CDR3 is CASSQDPGTTYEQYF. In DNA form, the CDR3 reads TGCGCCAGCAGCCAAGACCCAGGGACAACCTACGAGCAGTACTTC.

This clone was counted once. CDR3 bases: TGTGCCAGCGAAACCGGGACAGGCTCCGAGCAGTACTTC. Amino acid sequence: CASETGTGSEQYF. The rearrangement joins TRBV28 to TRBJ2-7; TRBD1 matches at 8 bases. Germline V gene lookup returns CDR1 MDHEN and CDR2 SYDVKM. V gave up 8 bases and J gave up 6 bases; unmatched junction bases: 9. This CDR3 region has 13 residues.